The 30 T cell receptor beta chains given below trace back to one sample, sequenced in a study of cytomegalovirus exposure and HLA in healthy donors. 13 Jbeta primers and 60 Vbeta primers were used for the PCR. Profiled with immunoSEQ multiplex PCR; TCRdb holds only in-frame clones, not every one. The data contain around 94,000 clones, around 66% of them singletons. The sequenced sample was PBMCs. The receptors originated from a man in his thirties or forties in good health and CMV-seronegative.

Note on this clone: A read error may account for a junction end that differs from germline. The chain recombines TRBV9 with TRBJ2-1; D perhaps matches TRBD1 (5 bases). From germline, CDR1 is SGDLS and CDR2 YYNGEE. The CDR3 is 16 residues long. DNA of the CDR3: TGTTCCAGCAGCCCTAAACTCAGGGAATCCTACAATGAGCAGTTCTTC. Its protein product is CSSSPKLRESYNEQFF.

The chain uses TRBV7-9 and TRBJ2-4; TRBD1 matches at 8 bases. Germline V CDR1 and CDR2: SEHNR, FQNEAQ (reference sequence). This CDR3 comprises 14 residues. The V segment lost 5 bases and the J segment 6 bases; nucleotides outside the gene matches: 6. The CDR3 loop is CASSPDDRGNIQYF. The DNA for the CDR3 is TGTGCCAGCAGCCCGGATGACAGGGGAAACATTCAGTACTTC.

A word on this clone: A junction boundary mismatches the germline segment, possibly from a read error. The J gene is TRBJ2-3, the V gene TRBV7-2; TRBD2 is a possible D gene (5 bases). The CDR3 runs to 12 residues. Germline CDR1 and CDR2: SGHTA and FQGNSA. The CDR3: CASGLGGPRLYF. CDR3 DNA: TGTGCCAGCGGCTTAGGCGGGCCAAGACTGTATTTT.

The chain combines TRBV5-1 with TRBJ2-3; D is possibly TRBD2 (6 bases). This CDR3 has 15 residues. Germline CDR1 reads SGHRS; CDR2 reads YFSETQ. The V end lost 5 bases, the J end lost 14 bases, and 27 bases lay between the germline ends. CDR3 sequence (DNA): TGCGCCAGCAGTACTGGCGGGGAAAATGCGATACGCGTGTATTTT. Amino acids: CASSTGGENAIRVYF.

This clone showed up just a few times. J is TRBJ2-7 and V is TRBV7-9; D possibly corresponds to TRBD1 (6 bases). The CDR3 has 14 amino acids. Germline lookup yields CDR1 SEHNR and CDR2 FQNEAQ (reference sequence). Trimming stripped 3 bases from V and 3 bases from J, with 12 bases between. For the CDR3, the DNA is TGTGCCAGCAGCTTCACAGGGATCCGCTACGAGCAGTACTTC. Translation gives CASSFTGIRYEQYF.

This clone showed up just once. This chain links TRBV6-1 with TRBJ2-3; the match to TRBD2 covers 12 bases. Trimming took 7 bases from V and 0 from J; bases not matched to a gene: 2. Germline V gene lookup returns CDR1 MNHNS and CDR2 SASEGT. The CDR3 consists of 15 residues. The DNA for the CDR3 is TGTGCCAGCACTAGCGGGGGGGTGAGCACAGATACGCAGTATTTT. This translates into CASTSGGVSTDTQYF.

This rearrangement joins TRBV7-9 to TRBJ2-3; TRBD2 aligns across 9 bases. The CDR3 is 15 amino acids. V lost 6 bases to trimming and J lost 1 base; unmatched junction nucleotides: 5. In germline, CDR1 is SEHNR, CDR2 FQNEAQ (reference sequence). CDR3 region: CASRRGGEGTDTQYF. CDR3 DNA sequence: TGTGCCAGCAGGCGGGGGGGAGAGGGCACAGATACGCAGTATTTT. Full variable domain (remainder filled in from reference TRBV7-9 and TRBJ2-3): DTGVSQNPRHKITKRGQNVTFRCDPISEHNRLYWYRQTLGQGPEFLTYFQNEAQLEKSRLLSDRFSAERPKGSFSTLEIQRTEQGDSAMYLCASRRGGEGTDTQYFGPGTRLTVL.

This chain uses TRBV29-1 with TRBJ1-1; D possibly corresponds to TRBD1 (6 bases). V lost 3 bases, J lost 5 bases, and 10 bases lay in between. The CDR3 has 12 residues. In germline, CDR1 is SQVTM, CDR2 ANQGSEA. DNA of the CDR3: TGCAGCGTTGACAGGGGTTATACTGAAGCTTTCTTT. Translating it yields CSVDRGYTEAFF.

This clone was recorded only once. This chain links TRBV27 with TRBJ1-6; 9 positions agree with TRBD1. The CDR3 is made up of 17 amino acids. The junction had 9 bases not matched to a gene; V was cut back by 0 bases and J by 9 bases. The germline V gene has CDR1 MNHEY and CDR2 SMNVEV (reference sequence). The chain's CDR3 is CASSLSFWGQGASPLHF. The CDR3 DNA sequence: TGTGCCAGCAGTTTATCCTTTTGGGGACAGGGAGCTTCACCCCTCCACTTT.

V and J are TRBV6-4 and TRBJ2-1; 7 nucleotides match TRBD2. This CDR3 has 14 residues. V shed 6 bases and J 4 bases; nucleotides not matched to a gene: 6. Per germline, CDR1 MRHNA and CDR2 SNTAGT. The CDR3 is CASSLLARYNEQFF. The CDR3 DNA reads TGTGCCAGCAGCTTACTAGCGCGGTACAATGAGCAGTTCTTC.

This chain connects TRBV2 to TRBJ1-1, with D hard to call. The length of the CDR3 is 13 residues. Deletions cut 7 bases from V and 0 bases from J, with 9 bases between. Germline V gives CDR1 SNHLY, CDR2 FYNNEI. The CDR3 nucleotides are TGTGCCAGCATCGGGGTCATGAACACTGAAGCTTTCTTT. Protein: CASIGVMNTEAFF.

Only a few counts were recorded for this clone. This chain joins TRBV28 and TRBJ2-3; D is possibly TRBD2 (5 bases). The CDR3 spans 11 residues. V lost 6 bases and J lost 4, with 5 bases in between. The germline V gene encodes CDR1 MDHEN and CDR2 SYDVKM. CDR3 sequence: CASREADTQYF. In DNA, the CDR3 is TGTGCCAGCAGGGAGGCAGATACGCAGTATTTT.

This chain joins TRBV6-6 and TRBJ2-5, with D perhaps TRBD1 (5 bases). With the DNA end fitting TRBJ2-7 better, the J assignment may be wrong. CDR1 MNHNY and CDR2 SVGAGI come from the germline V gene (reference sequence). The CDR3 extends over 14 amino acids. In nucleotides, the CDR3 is TGTGCCAGCAGTTCCCCTGACAGAAACTACGAGCAGTACTTC. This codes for CASSSPDRNYEQYF.

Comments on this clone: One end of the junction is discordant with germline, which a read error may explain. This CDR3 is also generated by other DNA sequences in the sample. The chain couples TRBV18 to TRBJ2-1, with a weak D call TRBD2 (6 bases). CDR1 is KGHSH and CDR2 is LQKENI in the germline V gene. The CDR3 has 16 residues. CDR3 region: CASSPPAGPHYNEQFF. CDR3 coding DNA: TGTGCCAGCTCACCACCGGCGGGACCGCACTACAATGAACAGTTCTTC. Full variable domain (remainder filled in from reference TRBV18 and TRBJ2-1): NAGVMQNPRHLVRRRGQEARLRCSPMKGHSHVYWYRQLPEEGLKFMVYLQKENIIDESGMPKERFSAEFPKEGPSILRIQQVVRGDSAAYFCASSPPAGPHYNEQFFGPGTRLTVL.

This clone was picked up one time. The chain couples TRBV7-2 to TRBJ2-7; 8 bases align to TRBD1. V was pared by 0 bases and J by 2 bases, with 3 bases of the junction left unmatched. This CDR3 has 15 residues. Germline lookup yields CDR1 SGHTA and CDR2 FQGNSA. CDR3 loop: CASSLANRGTYEQYF. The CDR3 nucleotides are TGTGCCAGCAGCTTAGCTAACAGGGGGACCTACGAGCAGTACTTC.

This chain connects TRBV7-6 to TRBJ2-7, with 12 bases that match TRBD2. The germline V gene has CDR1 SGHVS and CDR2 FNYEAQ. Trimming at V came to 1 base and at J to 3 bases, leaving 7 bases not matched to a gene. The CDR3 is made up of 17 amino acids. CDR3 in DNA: TGTGCCAGCAGCTTAGAAACTAGCGGGAGGTATCTCTACGAGCAGTACTTC. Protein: CASSLETSGRYLYEQYF.

In DNA form, the CDR3 reads TGCGCCAGCAGCCCGGGACTAGCGGGAGGTACGCAGTATTTT. Translated: CASSPGLAGGTQYF. This chain uses TRBV5-1 with TRBJ2-3, with 15 bases matching TRBD2. In germline, CDR1 is SGHRS, CDR2 YFSETQ. There are 14 residues in the CDR3. The V and J ends lost 4 bases and 8 bases, in that order; junction bases with no gene match: 2.

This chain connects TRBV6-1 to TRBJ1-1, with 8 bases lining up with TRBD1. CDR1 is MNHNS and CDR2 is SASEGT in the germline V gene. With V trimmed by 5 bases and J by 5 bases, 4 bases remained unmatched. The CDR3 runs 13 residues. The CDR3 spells CASSLTGVTEAFF. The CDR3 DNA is TGTGCCAGCAGTTTGACAGGGGTTACTGAAGCTTTCTTT.

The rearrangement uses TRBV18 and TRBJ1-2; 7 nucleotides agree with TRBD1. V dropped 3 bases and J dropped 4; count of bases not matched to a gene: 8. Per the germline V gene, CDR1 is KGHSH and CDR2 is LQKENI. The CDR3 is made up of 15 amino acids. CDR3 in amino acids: CASSPGTDQAYGYTF. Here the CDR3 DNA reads TGTGCCAGCTCACCCGGGACAGATCAGGCCTATGGCTACACCTTC.

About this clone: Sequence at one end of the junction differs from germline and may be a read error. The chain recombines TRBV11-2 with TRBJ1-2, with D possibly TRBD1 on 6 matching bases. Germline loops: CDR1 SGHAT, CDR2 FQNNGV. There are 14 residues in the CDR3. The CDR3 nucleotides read TGTGCCAGCAGCGTAGAAGACAGGACCTATGGCTACACCTTC. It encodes CASSVEDRTYGYTF. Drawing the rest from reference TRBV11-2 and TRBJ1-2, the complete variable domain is EAGVAQSPRYKIIEKRQSVAFWCNPISGHATLYWYQQILGQGPKLLIQFQNNGVVDDSQLPKDRFSAERLKGVDSTLKIQPAKLEDSAVYLCASSVEDRTYGYTFGSGTRLTVV.

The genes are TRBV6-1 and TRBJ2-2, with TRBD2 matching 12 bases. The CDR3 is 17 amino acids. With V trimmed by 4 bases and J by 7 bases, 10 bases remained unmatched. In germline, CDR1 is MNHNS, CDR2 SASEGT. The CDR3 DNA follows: TGTGCCAGCAGTGTTCTAGCGGGAGGGTCCCGTGGCGGGGAGCTGTTTTTT. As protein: CASSVLAGGSRGGELFF.

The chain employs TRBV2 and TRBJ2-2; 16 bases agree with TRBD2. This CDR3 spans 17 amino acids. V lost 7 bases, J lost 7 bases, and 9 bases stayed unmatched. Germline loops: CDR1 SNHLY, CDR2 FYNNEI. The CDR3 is CASIGTSGGAVGGELFF. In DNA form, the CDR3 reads TGTGCCAGCATTGGGACTAGCGGGGGGGCGGTCGGCGGGGAGCTGTTTTTT.

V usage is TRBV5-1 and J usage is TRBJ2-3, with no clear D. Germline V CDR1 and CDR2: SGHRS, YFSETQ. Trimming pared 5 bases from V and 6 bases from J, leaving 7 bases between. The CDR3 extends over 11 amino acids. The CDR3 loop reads CASRVGDTQYF. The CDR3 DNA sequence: TGCGCCAGCAGGGTCGGGGATACGCAGTATTTT. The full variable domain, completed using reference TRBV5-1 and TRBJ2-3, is KAGVTQTPRYLIKTRGQQVTLSCSPISGHRSVSWYQQTPGQGLQFLFEYFSETQRNKGNFPGRFSGRQFSNSRSEMNVSTLELGDSALYLCASRVGDTQYFGPGTRLTVL.

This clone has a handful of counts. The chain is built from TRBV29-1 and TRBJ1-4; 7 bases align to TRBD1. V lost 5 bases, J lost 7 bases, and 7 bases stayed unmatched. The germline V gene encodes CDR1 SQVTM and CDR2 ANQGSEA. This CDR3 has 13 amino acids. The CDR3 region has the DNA TGCAGCGTTCAGACAGGGCCTCCTGAAAAACTGTTTTTT. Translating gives CSVQTGPPEKLFF.

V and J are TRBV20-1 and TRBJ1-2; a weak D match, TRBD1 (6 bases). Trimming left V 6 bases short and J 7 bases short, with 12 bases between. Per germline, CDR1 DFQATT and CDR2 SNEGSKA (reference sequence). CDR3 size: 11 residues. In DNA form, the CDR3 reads TGCAGTGCCCCCGGACAGAGTGGCTACACCTTC. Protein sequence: CSAPGQSGYTF.

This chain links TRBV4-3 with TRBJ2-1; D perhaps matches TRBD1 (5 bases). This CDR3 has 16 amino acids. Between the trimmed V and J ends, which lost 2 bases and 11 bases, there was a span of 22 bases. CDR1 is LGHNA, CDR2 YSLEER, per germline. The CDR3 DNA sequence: TGCGCCAGCAGCCAAAATGGTCAGACAGCAGGCCGGAAGCAGTTCTTC. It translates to CASSQNGQTAGRKQFF.

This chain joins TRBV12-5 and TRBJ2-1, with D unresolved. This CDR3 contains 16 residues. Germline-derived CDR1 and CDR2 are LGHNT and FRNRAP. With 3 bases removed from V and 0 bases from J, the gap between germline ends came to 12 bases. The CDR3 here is CASGLEVGGSYNEQFF. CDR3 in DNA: TGTGCTAGTGGTTTAGAAGTCGGTGGCTCCTACAATGAGCAGTTCTTC.

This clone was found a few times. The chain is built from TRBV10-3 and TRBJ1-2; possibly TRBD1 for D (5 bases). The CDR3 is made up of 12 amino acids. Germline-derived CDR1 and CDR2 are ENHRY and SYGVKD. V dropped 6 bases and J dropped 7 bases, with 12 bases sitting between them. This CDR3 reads CAIRAGVGGYTF. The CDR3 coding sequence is TGTGCCATCAGGGCGGGGGTAGGTGGCTACACCTTC.

The CDR3 protein is CASRGNSGTPESGELFF. CDR3 in DNA: TGTGCCAGCAGGGGGAATAGCGGGACCCCGGAGTCCGGGGAGCTGTTTTTT. The chain recombines TRBV2 with TRBJ2-2, with 8 positions matching TRBD2. Per the germline V gene, CDR1 is SNHLY and CDR2 is FYNNEI. J was trimmed by 6 bases and V by 6 bases; bases with no gene match: 15. The CDR3 has 17 amino acids.

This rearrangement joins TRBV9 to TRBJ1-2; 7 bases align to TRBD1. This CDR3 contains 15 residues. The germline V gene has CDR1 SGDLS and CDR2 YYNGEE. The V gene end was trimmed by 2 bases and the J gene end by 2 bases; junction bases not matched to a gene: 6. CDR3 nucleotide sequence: TGTGCCAGCAGCGTTGCAGGGGGGTCCAACTATGGCTACACCTTC. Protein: CASSVAGGSNYGYTF.